This T cell receptor beta chain is drawn from a study of T cell responses to AZD1222 COVID-19 vaccine. The V gene's germline CDR1 is LNHDA and CDR2 SQIVND (reference sequence). This CDR3 contains 15 residues. V gave up 5 bases and J gave up 2 bases, with 10 bases separating them. Concerning this clone: What it recognizes is unknown.

Overall study findings and caveats: Possibly, clonal diversity was underestimated; donors were largely white British and included more females. Repertoire sampling happened only post peak T cell response. The breadth and depth of Spike-specific TCRs increased once two AZD1222 doses had been given. Of spike-specific TCRs, nearly half reportedly target regions left unmutated in variants.

Libraries were prepared by immunoSEQ multiplex PCR; TCRdb keeps only in-frame clonotypes and omits some of them. This table has 150,000 to 200,000 clones, roughly 94% appearing once. This TCR came from an adult in good health. The chain recombines TRBV19 with TRBJ1-6; tentative D call: TRBD1 (5 bases). The sequencing used peripheral blood, collected on day 0 of AZD1222 vaccination. CDR3 nucleotides: TGTGCCAGTAGTCCCGACAGAGCCTATAATTCACCCCTCCACTTT. As protein: CASSPDRAYNSPLHF. The whole variable domain, filled in from reference TRBV19 and TRBJ1-6, reads DGGITQSPKYLFRKEGQNVTLSCEQNLNHDAMYWYRQDPGQGLRLIYYSQIVNDFQKGDIAEGYSVSREKKESFPLTVTSAQKNPTAFYLCASSPDRAYNSPLHFGNGTRLTVT.